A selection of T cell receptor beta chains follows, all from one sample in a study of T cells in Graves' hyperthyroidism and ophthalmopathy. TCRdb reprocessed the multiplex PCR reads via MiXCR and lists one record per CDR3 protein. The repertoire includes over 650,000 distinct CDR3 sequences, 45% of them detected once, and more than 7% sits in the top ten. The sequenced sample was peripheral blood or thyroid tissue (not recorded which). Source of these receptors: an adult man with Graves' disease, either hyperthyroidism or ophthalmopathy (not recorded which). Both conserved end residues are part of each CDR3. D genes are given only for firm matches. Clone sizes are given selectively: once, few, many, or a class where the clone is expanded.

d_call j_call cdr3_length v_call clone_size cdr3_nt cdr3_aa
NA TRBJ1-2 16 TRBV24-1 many TGTGCCACCAGTGAAATCCATGGACGGTCTGACTATGGCTACACCTTC CATSEIHGRSDYGYTF
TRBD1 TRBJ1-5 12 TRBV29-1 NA TGCAGCGTTCGACAGGGTATGGAGACCCAGCATTTT CSVRQGMETQHF
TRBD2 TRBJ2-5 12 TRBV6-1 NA TGTGCCAGCTCTAGCGGGAGCCGGACCCAGTACTTC CASSSGSRTQYF
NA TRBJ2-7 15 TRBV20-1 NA TGCAGTGCTAGAACGGGCTTGGCTAGCTTCTACGAGCAGTACTTC CSARTGLASFYEQYF
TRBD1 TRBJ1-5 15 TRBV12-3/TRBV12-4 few TGTGCCAGCAGTCCGGACAGGGAGATGGGTCAGCCCCAGCATTTT CASSPDREMGQPQHF
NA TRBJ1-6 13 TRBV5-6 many TGTGCCAGCAGCTTGGGGTTGGGGGCGTCCCTCCACTTT CASSLGLGASLHF
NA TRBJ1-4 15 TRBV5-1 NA TGCGCCAGCAGCTTGGAAGGACAGTTTAATGAAAAACTGTTTTTT CASSLEGQFNEKLFF
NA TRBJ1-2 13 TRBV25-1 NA TGTGCCAGCAGTGTGGAGCTTGACGGTGGCTACACCTTC CASSVELDGGYTF
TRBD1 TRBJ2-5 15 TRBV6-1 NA TGTGCCAGCAGTTACTCGACAGGGGATCAAGAGACCCAGTACTTC CASSYSTGDQETQYF
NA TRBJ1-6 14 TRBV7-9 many TGTGCCAGCAGCTTCTACAGGAATCTTTCACCCCTCCACTTT CASSFYRNLSPLHF